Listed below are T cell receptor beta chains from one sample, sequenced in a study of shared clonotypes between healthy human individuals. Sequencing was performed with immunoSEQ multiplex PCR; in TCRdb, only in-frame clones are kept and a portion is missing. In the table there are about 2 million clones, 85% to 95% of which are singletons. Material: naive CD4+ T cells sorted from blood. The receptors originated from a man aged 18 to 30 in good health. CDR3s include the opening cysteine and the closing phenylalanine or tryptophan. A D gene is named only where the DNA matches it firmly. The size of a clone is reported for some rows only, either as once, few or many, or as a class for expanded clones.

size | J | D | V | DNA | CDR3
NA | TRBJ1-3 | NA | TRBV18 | TGTGCCAGCTCACCACCAGGCGTTGGAAACACCATATATTTT | CASSPPGVGNTIYF
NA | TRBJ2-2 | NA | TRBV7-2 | TGTGCCAGCAAGGGGCAATCCGTACTCTCGAACACCGGGGAGCTGTTTTTT | CASKGQSVLSNTGELFF
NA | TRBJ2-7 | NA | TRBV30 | TGTGCCTGGAGTTATCGGGATGAGCAGTACTTC | CAWSYRDEQYF
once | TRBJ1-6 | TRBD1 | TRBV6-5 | TGTGCCAGCAGAGACGGGACAGGGAGGAATTCACCCCTCCACTTT | CASRDGTGRNSPLHF
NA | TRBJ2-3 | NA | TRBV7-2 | TGTGCCAGCAGCTATTGGGCGGGGGCCACAGATACGCAGTATTTT | CASSYWAGATDTQYF
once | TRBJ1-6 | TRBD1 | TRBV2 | TGTGCCAGCAGTAGGGGGACAGGGGATTCACCCCTCCACTTT | CASSRGTGDSPLHF
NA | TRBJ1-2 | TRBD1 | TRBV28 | TGTGCCAGCAGTTTGAAGGGGGCTGGTAACTATGGCTACACCTTC | CASSLKGAGNYGYTF
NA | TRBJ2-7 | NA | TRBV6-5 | TGTGCCAGCAGTTACTCGGCCGGGATCGGGTGGTACTTC | CASSYSAGIGWYF
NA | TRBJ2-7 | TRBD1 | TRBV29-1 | TGCAGCGTCCCCAAAGGGACAGGGGCCTACGAGCAGTACTTC | CSVPKGTGAYEQYF
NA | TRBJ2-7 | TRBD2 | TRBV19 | TGTGCCAGTAGTCGGGGACTAGCGGGAGCTTCGTACGAGCAGTACTTC | CASSRGLAGASYEQYF
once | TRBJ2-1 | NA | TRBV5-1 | TGCGCCAGCAGCGCCGAAAGGGCAGACAATGAGCAGTTCTTC | CASSAERADNEQFF
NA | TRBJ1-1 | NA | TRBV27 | TGTGCCAGCAGTTTCTTACAGGGTGAAGCTTTCTTT | CASSFLQGEAFF
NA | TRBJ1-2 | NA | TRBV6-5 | TGTGCCAGCAGTTATGAGGGAGGCCCTAACTATGGCTACACCTTC | CASSYEGGPNYGYTF
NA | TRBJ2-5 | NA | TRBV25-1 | TGTGCCAGCAGTGACTCGGGCCTTAAAGAGACCCAGTACTTC | CASSDSGLKETQYF
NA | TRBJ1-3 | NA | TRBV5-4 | TGTGCCAGCAGCTTGGACTTGGGATCCGGAAACACCATATATTTT | CASSLDLGSGNTIYF
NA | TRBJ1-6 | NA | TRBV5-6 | TGTGCCAGCAGCTTGGCGGGACCAATGAATTCACCCCTCCACTTT | CASSLAGPMNSPLHF
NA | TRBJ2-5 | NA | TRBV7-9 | TGTGCCAGCAGCTTATATCAGGACGAGGAGACCCAGTACTTC | CASSLYQDEETQYF
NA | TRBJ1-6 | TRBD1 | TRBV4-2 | TGTGCCAGCAGCCAAGATTTGGGACAGGGGGTATCACCCCTCCACTTT | CASSQDLGQGVSPLHF
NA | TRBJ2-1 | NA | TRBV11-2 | TGTGCCAGCAGCTTAGCTTACAACAATGAGCAGTTCTTC | CASSLAYNNEQFF
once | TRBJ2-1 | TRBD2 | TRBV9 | TGTGCCAGCAGCGTCAGTAGCGGGGGCTACAATGAGCAGTTCTTC | CASSVSSGGYNEQFF
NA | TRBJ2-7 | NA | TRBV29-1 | TGCAGCGTTGAGGGGGGAGGCTACGAGCAGTACTTC | CSVEGGGYEQYF
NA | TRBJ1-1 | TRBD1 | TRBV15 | TGTGCCACCAGCAGACCCAGGGGGACGGCACAAAACACTGAAGCTTTCTTT | CATSRPRGTAQNTEAFF
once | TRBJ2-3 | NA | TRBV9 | TGTGCCAGCAGCGTAGCAGGAGACAGCACAGATACGCAGTATTTT | CASSVAGDSTDTQYF
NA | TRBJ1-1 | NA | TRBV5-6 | TGTGCCAGCAGCTCGAGGGCAGGGGCTAAGAACACTGAAGCTTTCTTT | CASSSRAGAKNTEAFF
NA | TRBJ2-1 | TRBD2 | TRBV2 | TGTGCCAGCAGTCTTGGCGGGGGGAACAATGAGCAGTTCTTC | CASSLGGGNNEQFF
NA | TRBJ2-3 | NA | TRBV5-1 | TGCGCCAGCAGCTTGCCCAGCGGACTCACAGATACGCAGTATTTT | CASSLPSGLTDTQYF
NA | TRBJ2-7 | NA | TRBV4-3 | TGCGCCAGCAGCCAGAACGGGACTCCGTACGAGCAGTACTTC | CASSQNGTPYEQYF
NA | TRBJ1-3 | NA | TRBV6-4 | TGTGCCATCAGCGACCCGCTAGCTGGAAACACCATATATTTT | CAISDPLAGNTIYF
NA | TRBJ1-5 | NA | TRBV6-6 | TGTGCCAGCAGAGCACACGTGGCGGATCAGCCCCAGCATTTT | CASRAHVADQPQHF
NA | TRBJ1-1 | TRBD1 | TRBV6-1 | TGTGCCAGCAGTCTACAGGGGGCGAACACTGAAGCTTTCTTT | CASSLQGANTEAFF